The 19 T cell receptor beta chains below were found in one sample sequenced in a study of CD8 T cells in Susac syndrome. A quantity of about 0.45 to 1 ug RNA underwent reverse transcription using random hexamers. TCRdb recomputed calls from the immunoSEQ multiplex PCR reads with MiXCR, one row per CDR3 protein. The repertoire holds 120,000 or so distinct CDR3 sequences, around 94% seen once, with 0.21% in the top ten. The sequenced material came from CD8+ T cells from PBMCs. These receptors all stem from a human donor with Susac syndrome.

Only one count was recorded for this clonotype. The chain uses TRBV23-1 and TRBJ1-2; D is ambiguous. TRBV23-1 is an open reading frame whose function is uncertain. V lost 3 bases and J lost 1, with 3 bases in between. The CDR3 runs 12 residues. The CDR3 DNA sequence: TGCGCCAGCAGTCATCTTAACTATGGCTACACCTTC. It translates to CASSHLNYGYTF.

The rearrangement links TRBV15 to TRBJ1-1, with 9 bases fitting TRBD1. The CDR3 spans 16 residues. V lost 4 bases and J lost 6; bases outside the gene matches: 12. Per germline, CDR1 LNHNV and CDR2 YYDKDF (reference sequence). In nucleotides, the CDR3 is TGTGCCACCAGCACCCGGGACAGGGCGCATCCCGCTGAAGCTTTCTTT. Its protein product is CATSTRDRAHPAEAFF.

The chain joins TRBV25-1 to TRBJ1-5; 7 nucleotides line up with TRBD1. The CDR3 is made up of 15 amino acids. With V trimmed by 4 bases and J by 3 bases, 6 bases remained unmatched. Germline lookup yields CDR1 MGHDK and CDR2 SYGVNS. The DNA of the CDR3 is TGTGCCAGCAGTGTGGACAGGAAGCCCAATCAGCCCCAGCATTTT. Translating gives CASSVDRKPNQPQHF. Full variable domain (remainder filled in from reference TRBV25-1 and TRBJ1-5): EADIYQTPRYLVIGTGKKITLECSQTMGHDKMYWYQQDPGMELHLIHYSYGVNSTEKGDLSSESTVSRIRTEHFPLTLESARPSHTSQYLCASSVDRKPNQPQHFGDGTRLSIL.

The V gene is TRBV5-4, the J gene TRBJ1-5; the D gene is possibly TRBD1 (5 bases). The CDR3 has 15 residues. V lost 0 bases and J lost 7, with 14 bases in between. Germline CDR1 reads SGHNT; CDR2 reads YYREEE (reference sequence). The CDR3 here is CASSLGTGVGQPQHF. CDR3 nucleotide sequence: TGTGCCAGCAGCTTGGGAACGGGGGTGGGGCAGCCCCAGCATTTT.

V gene TRBV5-6 combines with J gene TRBJ2-7; TRBD1 is a possible D gene (5 bases). Between the trimmed V and J ends, which lost 4 bases and 3 bases, there was a span of 11 bases. CDR3 length: 13 amino acids. Germline V lookup: CDR1 SGHDT, CDR2 YYEEEE. The CDR3: CASSGARRYEQYF. The CDR3 DNA sequence: TGTGCCAGCAGCGGGGCCAGACGCTACGAGCAGTACTTC. Together with reference TRBV5-6 and TRBJ2-7, the CDR3 gives the full variable domain: DAGVTQSPTHLIKTRGQQVTLRCSPKSGHDTVSWYQQALGQGPQFIFQYYEEEERQRGNFPDRFSGHQFPNYSSELNVNALLLGDSALYLCASSGARRYEQYFGPGTRLTVT.

The gene calls are TRBV28 and TRBJ2-4, with a possible D match to TRBD1 (5 bases). Germline V gives CDR1 MDHEN, CDR2 SYDVKM. The length of the CDR3 is 12 residues. Trimming stripped 5 bases from V and 7 bases from J, with 9 bases between. CDR3 sequence (DNA): TGTGCCAGCAGTCTCCCAGGGAACATTCAGTACTTC. It translates to CASSLPGNIQYF. The whole variable domain, filled in from reference TRBV28 and TRBJ2-4, reads DVKVTQSSRYLVKRTGEKVFLECVQDMDHENMFWYRQDPGLGLRLIYFSYDVKMKEKGDIPEGYSVSREKKERFSLILESASTNQTSMYLCASSLPGNIQYFGAGTRLSVL.

The chain recombines TRBV3-1 with TRBJ2-5, with 10 bases lining up with TRBD2. Germline values: CDR1 LGHDT, CDR2 YNNKEL (reference sequence). This CDR3 is built from 18 residues. With 1 base clipped from V and 5 bases from J, the junction kept 13 bases outside the gene matches. The chain's CDR3 is CASSQVGLAGAPWETQYF. As DNA, the CDR3 is TGTGCCAGCAGCCAAGTTGGCCTAGCGGGGGCCCCGTGGGAGACCCAGTACTTC.

The rearrangement uses TRBV30 and TRBJ2-7, with 12 bases lining up with TRBD1. Germline trimming cut 2 bases from V and 4 bases from J; bases unmatched to any gene: 3. From germline, CDR1 is GTSNPN and CDR2 SVGIG (reference sequence). This CDR3 spans 14 amino acids. For the CDR3, the DNA is TGTGCCTGGAGTACGGGACAGGGGGCTTACGAGCAGTACTTC. It specifies CAWSTGQGAYEQYF. The whole variable domain, remainder taken from reference TRBV30 and TRBJ2-7, is SQTIHQWPATLVQPVGSPLSLECTVEGTSNPNLYWYRQAAGRGLQLLFYSVGIGQISSEVPQNLSASRPQDRQFILSSKKLLLSDSGFYLCAWSTGQGAYEQYFGPGTRLTVT.

This chain joins TRBV4-2 and TRBJ1-5; D gene ambiguous. The CDR3 spans 14 residues. Germline CDR1 is LGHNA and CDR2 is YNFKEQ. Between the trimmed V and J ends, which lost 3 bases and 4 bases, there was a span of 10 bases. The CDR3 loop reads CASSHPGKNQPQHF. The CDR3 DNA sequence: TGTGCCAGCAGCCATCCGGGGAAAAATCAGCCCCAGCATTTT.

This chain links TRBV20-1 with TRBJ1-2, with TRBD1 identical over 7 bases. The trim removed 1 base at V and 4 bases at J, leaving 9 bases unmatched. This CDR3 spans 15 amino acids. Germline lookup yields CDR1 DFQATT and CDR2 SNEGSKA (reference sequence). This chain's CDR3 is CSARAYGQAAYGYTF. CDR3 DNA: TGCAGTGCTAGAGCTTATGGACAGGCGGCCTATGGCTACACCTTC.

Of note for this clonotype: A junction end diverges from the germline sequence, so it may reflect a read error. This chain uses TRBV7-7 with TRBJ2-5; tentatively, D is TRBD2 (6 bases). CDR1 and CDR2 (germline): SSHAT, FNYEAQ (reference sequence). The CDR3 consists of 15 residues. The CDR3 DNA reads TGTGCTAGCAGCTCCTTCGGACTGGACTATGAGACCCAGTACTTC. Its protein is CASSSFGLDYETQYF.

The rearrangement links TRBV3-1 to TRBJ2-6, with D possibly being TRBD1 (6 bases). Germline CDR1 and CDR2: LGHDT and YNNKEL (reference sequence). This CDR3 contains 20 residues. V lost 2 bases and J lost 3, with 23 bases in between. The CDR3 DNA is TGTGCCAGCAGCCAATTGCAGGGGAACTCTCGAGCGAATGGGGCCAACGTCCTGACTTTC. It yields the protein CASSQLQGNSRANGANVLTF.

This chain uses TRBV5-4 with TRBJ2-6, with D possibly called TRBD1 or TRBD2 (5 bases each). The V and J ends lost 7 bases and 1 base respectively, with 6 bases between them. The CDR3 is 13 amino acids. Looked up from germline, CDR1 is SGHNT and CDR2 is YYREEE (reference sequence). The CDR3 sequence is CASGGSGANVLTF. CDR3 DNA sequence: TGTGCCAGCGGGGGTTCTGGGGCCAACGTCCTGACTTTC.

The chain links TRBV2 to TRBJ2-1, with a tentative D call TRBD2 (5 bases). CDR3 length: 15 amino acids. Trimming took 4 bases from V and 7 from J, leaving 17 bases between them. The germline V gene encodes CDR1 SNHLY and CDR2 FYNNEI. The CDR3 DNA sequence: TGTGCCAGCAGTGGCGCAGGAGGTACGCTAAATGAGCAGTTCTTC. Protein: CASSGAGGTLNEQFF.

The rearrangement links TRBV9 to TRBJ1-6; perhaps TRBD1 as D (5 bases). The V end was cut by 3 bases, the J end by 5 bases, with 12 bases between. Germline CDR1 is SGDLS and CDR2 is YYNGEE. The length of the CDR3 is 15 residues. In nucleotides, the CDR3 is TGTGCCAGCAGCGCCGACGGGGGAGATAATTCACCCCTCCACTTT. It is translated as CASSADGGDNSPLHF.

Here the CDR3 DNA reads TGTGCCAGCAGTTACTCTGTCAGACACACAGATACGCAGTATTTT. It codes for CASSYSVRHTDTQYF. The V call is TRBV6-5, the J call TRBJ2-3; D is undetermined. CDR3 length: 15 residues. CDR1 and CDR2 from the germline V gene are MNHEY and SVGAGI. V was clipped by 0 bases and J by 2 bases, with 9 bases between them.

The J gene is TRBJ2-7, the V gene TRBV15; D tentatively fits TRBD1 or TRBD2 (6 bases each). This CDR3 region has 14 residues. Trimming took off 4 bases at V and 7 bases at J, with 17 bases between the two ends. CDR1 and CDR2 (germline): LNHNV, YYDKDF (reference sequence). The CDR3 nucleotides read TGTGCCACCAGCACGGTGGGGGGCCTGAGGGAGCAGTACTTC. As protein: CATSTVGGLREQYF.

The chain combines TRBV19 with TRBJ2-6; D call uncertain. The V gene's germline CDR1 is LNHDA and CDR2 SQIVND (reference sequence). V was pared by 3 bases and J by 2 bases, with 8 bases between. The CDR3 contains 15 residues. The CDR3 sequence is CASSIVDAGANVLTF. The CDR3 bases are TGTGCCAGTAGTATTGTGGACGCTGGGGCCAACGTCCTGACTTTC.

This chain uses TRBV5-6 with TRBJ1-1, with D tentatively TRBD1 (5 bases). Trimming took 4 bases from V and 5 from J, leaving 18 bases between them. The CDR3 runs to 15 residues. The germline gives CDR1 SGHDT, CDR2 YYEEEE. The CDR3 sequence: CASSLRGFSGTEAFF. The CDR3 DNA reads TGTGCCAGCAGCCTCCGGGGGTTCTCAGGGACTGAAGCTTTCTTT.